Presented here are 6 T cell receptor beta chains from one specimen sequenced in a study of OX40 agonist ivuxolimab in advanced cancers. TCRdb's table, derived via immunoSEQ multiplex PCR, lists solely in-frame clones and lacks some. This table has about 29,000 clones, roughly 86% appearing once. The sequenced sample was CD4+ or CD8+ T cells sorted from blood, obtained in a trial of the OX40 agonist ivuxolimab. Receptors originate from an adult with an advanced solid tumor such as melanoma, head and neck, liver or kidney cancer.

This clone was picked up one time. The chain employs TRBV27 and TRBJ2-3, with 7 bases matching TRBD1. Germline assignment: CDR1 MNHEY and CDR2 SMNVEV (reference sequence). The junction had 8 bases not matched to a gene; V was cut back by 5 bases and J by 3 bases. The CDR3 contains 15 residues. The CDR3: CASSETTGITDTQYF. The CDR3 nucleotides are TGTGCCAGCAGTGAGACGACAGGGATAACAGATACGCAGTATTTT.

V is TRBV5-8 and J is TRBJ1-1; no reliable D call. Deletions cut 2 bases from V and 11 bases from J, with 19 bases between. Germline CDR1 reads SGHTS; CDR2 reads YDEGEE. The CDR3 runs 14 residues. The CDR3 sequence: CASSFSVAGIWAFF. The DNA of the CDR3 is TGTGCCAGCAGCTTCTCAGTCGCGGGGATTTGGGCTTTCTTT.

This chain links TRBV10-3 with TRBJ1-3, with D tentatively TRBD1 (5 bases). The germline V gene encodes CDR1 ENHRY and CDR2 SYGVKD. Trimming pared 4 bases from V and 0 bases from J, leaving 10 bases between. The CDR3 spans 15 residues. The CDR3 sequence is CAISGGTYSGNTIYF. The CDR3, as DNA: TGTGCCATCAGTGGGGGGACCTACTCTGGAAACACCATATATTTT.

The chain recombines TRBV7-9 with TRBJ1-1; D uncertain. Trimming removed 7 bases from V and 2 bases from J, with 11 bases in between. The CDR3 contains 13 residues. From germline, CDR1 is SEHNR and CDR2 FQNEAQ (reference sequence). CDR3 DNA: TGTGCCAGCATAGTTCAGGAAAACACTGAAGCTTTCTTT. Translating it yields CASIVQENTEAFF.

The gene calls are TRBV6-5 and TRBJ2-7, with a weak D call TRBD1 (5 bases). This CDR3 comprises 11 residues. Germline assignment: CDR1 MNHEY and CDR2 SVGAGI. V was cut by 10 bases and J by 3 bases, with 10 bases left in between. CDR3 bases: TGTGCCACAGGGTCTTACTACGAGCAGTACTTC. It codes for CATGSYYEQYF.

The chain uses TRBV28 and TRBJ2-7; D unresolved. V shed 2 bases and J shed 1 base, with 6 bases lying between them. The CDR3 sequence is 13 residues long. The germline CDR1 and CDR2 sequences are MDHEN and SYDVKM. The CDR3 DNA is TGTGCCAGCAGTTTAGACACATCCTACGAGCAGTACTTC. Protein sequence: CASSLDTSYEQYF.